These 19 T cell receptor beta chains came from one sample sequenced in a study of T cells in Graves' hyperthyroidism and ophthalmopathy. Researchers amplified the TCR beta CDR3 regions from RNA transcripts. HTBI primers were employed in a first-round RT-PCR of the TCR CDR3. TCRdb recomputed calls from the multiplex PCR reads with MiXCR, one row per CDR3 protein. Of about 700,000 distinct CDR3 sequences in the sample, around 15% were seen once. The sample taken for sequencing was blood. These receptors were obtained from a woman aged 18-35 years with Graves' hyperthyroidism.

This clonotype was detected ten times or more. The chain is built from TRBV20-1 and TRBJ2-7, with 7 bases lining up with TRBD2. CDR3 length: 15 amino acids. With 1 base clipped from V and 3 bases from J, the junction kept 9 bases outside the gene matches. Looked up from germline, CDR1 is DFQATT and CDR2 is SNEGSKA (reference sequence). Here the CDR3 reads CSARARGRASYEQYF. The CDR3 DNA is TGCAGTGCTAGAGCCCGAGGGAGGGCCAGCTACGAGCAGTACTTC.

In this sample, this clonotype turned up many times. This rearrangement joins TRBV20-1 to TRBJ2-3, with TRBD2 matching over 14 bases. The germline V gene has CDR1 DFQATT and CDR2 SNEGSKA (reference sequence). The junction had 8 bases not matched to a gene; V was cut back by 2 bases and J by 4 bases. This CDR3 region has 17 residues. CDR3 sequence: CSARRPGLAGVPDTQYF. DNA of the CDR3: TGCAGTGCTAGAAGGCCGGGACTAGCGGGAGTTCCAGATACGCAGTATTTT.

Many counts were recorded for this clonotype. V is TRBV6-2 or TRBV6-3 and J is TRBJ1-2; 7 nucleotides line up with TRBD1. After removal of 1 base from V and 6 bases from J, the junction contained 8 bases not matched to a gene. The germline gives CDR1 MNHEY, CDR2 SVGEGT. CDR3 length: 15 amino acids. The CDR3 spells CASSYLRTGRNGYTF. The CDR3 DNA sequence: TGTGCCAGCAGTTACTTGCGGACAGGACGTAATGGCTACACCTTC.

The chain has TRBV20-1 and TRBJ2-3; 11 positions agree with TRBD2. The CDR3 has 15 residues. The ends lost 5 bases at V and 5 bases at J; junction bases unmatched: 9. The germline V gene encodes CDR1 DFQATT and CDR2 SNEGSKA (reference sequence). This CDR3 is CSAYTSGSVGDTQYF. The CDR3 DNA sequence: TGCAGTGCTTATACTAGCGGGAGCGTAGGAGATACGCAGTATTTT.

This clonotype was recorded at least ten times. The chain uses TRBV2 and TRBJ1-4; D is unclear. V lost 3 bases, J lost 10 bases, and 9 bases lay in between. The CDR3 is 12 amino acids. Germline loops: CDR1 SNHLY, CDR2 FYNNEI. CDR3 region: CASSDTGGKLFF. The CDR3 nucleotides read TGTGCCAGCAGTGATACCGGTGGAAAACTGTTTTTT.

The genes are TRBV6-5 and TRBJ2-5; D is undetermined. This CDR3 spans 13 amino acids. Trimming removed 0 bases at V and 4 bases at J, with 6 bases between. Looked up from germline, CDR1 is MNHEY and CDR2 is SVGAGI. Written as DNA, the CDR3 is TGTGCCAGCAGTTACTCGACTCCAGAGACCCAGTACTTC. This sequence encodes CASSYSTPETQYF.

This clonotype was detected many times. The chain combines TRBV6-5 with TRBJ1-1; tentative D call: TRBD1 (5 bases). V was clipped by 2 bases and J by 7 bases, with 11 bases between them. The germline gives CDR1 MNHEY, CDR2 SVGAGI. CDR3 length equals 13 residues. The CDR3: CASSYPQEHEAFF. The CDR3 DNA follows: TGTGCCAGCAGTTACCCACAGGAGCATGAAGCTTTCTTT.

CDR3 residues: CSVVWVGSYEQYF. CDR3 DNA: TGCAGCGTTGTCTGGGTTGGTTCCTACGAGCAGTACTTC. The V gene is TRBV29-1, the J gene TRBJ2-7; no definite D call. CDR1 and CDR2 from the germline V gene are SQVTM and ANQGSEA. The CDR3 is made up of 13 amino acids. The V gene lost 4 bases and the J gene lost 1 base, with 11 bases spanning the gap.

The chain is built from TRBV6-2 or TRBV6-3 and TRBJ2-3; D ambiguous. The CDR3 has 16 amino acids. Germline-derived CDR1 and CDR2 are MNHEY and SVGEGT. Deletions cut 2 bases from V and 0 bases from J, with 12 bases between. Here the CDR3 reads CASSYGVQPSTDTQYF. The CDR3, as DNA: TGTGCCAGCAGTTACGGCGTGCAACCAAGCACAGATACGCAGTATTTT.

The CDR3 is CASSCTGCKDNEQFF. DNA of the CDR3: TGTGCCAGCAGTTGTACAGGGTGCAAGGACAATGAGCAGTTCTTC. The rearrangement uses TRBV12-3 or TRBV12-4 and TRBJ2-1, with D tentatively TRBD1 (6 bases). V was cut by 4 bases and J by 5 bases, with 15 bases left in between. This CDR3 is built from 15 residues.

This clonotype was detected ten times or more. The J gene is TRBJ1-1, the V gene TRBV20-1, with D unresolved. From germline, CDR1 is DFQATT and CDR2 SNEGSKA (reference sequence). Trimming shortened V by 2 bases and J by 0 bases, and 7 bases separated the two germline ends. CDR3 length equals 13 residues. The CDR3 region is CSARSTLNTEAFF. CDR3 DNA sequence: TGCAGTGCTAGATCGACGTTGAACACTGAAGCTTTCTTT.

This clonotype has a count of ten or more. The V and J genes are TRBV2 and TRBJ1-1; D remains ambiguous. The CDR3 has 13 residues. Germline-derived CDR1 and CDR2 are SNHLY and FYNNEI. V was trimmed by 7 bases and J by 1 base, leaving 10 bases between them. The CDR3 region has the DNA TGTGCCAGCATATGGAACACGAACACTGAAGCTTTCTTT. Its protein product is CASIWNTNTEAFF.

In this sample, this clonotype turned up a few times. This chain connects TRBV19 to TRBJ1-1, with 9 bases lining up with TRBD1. The germline V gene has CDR1 LNHDA and CDR2 SQIVND (reference sequence). The CDR3 spans 15 residues. The V segment lost 9 bases and the J segment 5 bases; nucleotides outside the gene matches: 13. Here the CDR3 reads CASSSARQGGTEAFF. The CDR3 DNA reads as TGTGCCAGCAGCTCGGCGCGACAGGGGGGGACTGAAGCTTTCTTT.

This clonotype was counted between two and nine times. The chain recombines TRBV19 with TRBJ2-7, with D possibly being TRBD1 or TRBD2 (5 bases each). Germline CDR1 LNHDA, CDR2 SQIVND (reference sequence). The CDR3 totals 15 residues. Trimming removed 3 bases at V and 2 bases at J, with 14 bases between. Written as DNA, the CDR3 is TGTGCCAGTAGTATTTATCCGGGACCAGCCTACGAGCAGTACTTC. Protein sequence: CASSIYPGPAYEQYF. Variable domain in full (rest from reference TRBV19 and TRBJ2-7): DGGITQSPKYLFRKEGQNVTLSCEQNLNHDAMYWYRQDPGQGLRLIYYSQIVNDFQKGDIAEGYSVSREKKESFPLTVTSAQKNPTAFYLCASSIYPGPAYEQYFGPGTRLTVT.

CDR3 protein: CSVDPRGQETQYF. CDR3 nucleotides: TGCAGCGTTGACCCCAGGGGCCAAGAGACCCAGTACTTC. V usage is TRBV29-1 and J usage is TRBJ2-5, with TRBD1 as a possible D gene (6 bases). CDR1 is SQVTM and CDR2 is ANQGSEA in the germline V gene. Trimming removed 3 bases at V and 1 base at J, with 9 bases between. The CDR3 contains 13 residues. Full variable domain (missing parts from reference TRBV29-1 and TRBJ2-5): SAVISQKPSRDICQRGTSLTIQCQVDSQVTMMFWYRQQPGQSLTLIATANQGSEATYESGFVIDKFPISRPNLTFSTLTVSNMSPEDSSIYLCSVDPRGQETQYFGPGTRLLVL.

Many counts were recorded for this clonotype. V gene TRBV2 combines with J gene TRBJ2-5, with D tentatively TRBD2 (5 bases). Germline CDR1 SNHLY, CDR2 FYNNEI. The V and J ends lost 5 bases and 2 bases respectively, with 12 bases between them. CDR3 length: 14 residues. The CDR3 region is CASSLQREQETQYF. DNA of the CDR3: TGTGCCAGCAGTCTACAGAGGGAACAAGAGACCCAGTACTTC.

In this sample, this clonotype turned up a few times. This chain links TRBV20-1 with TRBJ2-1; TRBD2 aligns across 10 bases. V shed 0 bases and J 2 bases; nucleotides not matched to a gene: 10. CDR3 length equals 18 residues. Per the germline V gene, CDR1 is DFQATT and CDR2 is SNEGSKA (reference sequence). CDR3 loop: CSARDVRAGGPPYNEQFF. In nucleotides, the CDR3 is TGCAGTGCTAGAGATGTCCGAGCGGGAGGGCCCCCCTACAATGAGCAGTTCTTC.

The chain combines TRBV27 with TRBJ1-3; no firm D call. CDR1 and CDR2 from the germline V gene are MNHEY and SMNVEV (reference sequence). Trimming left V 9 bases short and J 4 bases short, with 13 bases between. This CDR3 comprises 13 residues. The CDR3 sequence is CASSPVSGNTIYF. Here the CDR3 DNA reads TGTGCCAGTTCACCAGTCTCGGGAAACACCATATATTTT.

Many counts were recorded for this clonotype. This chain uses TRBV10-3 with TRBJ2-7, with 7 bases identical to TRBD1. The germline V gene encodes CDR1 ENHRY and CDR2 SYGVKD. Losses at the gene ends were 4 bases for V and 6 bases for J; bases not matched to a gene: 3. CDR3 length: 12 amino acids. The chain's CDR3 is CAISGDSREQYF. The CDR3 region has the DNA TGTGCCATCAGTGGGGACAGTCGCGAGCAGTACTTC.